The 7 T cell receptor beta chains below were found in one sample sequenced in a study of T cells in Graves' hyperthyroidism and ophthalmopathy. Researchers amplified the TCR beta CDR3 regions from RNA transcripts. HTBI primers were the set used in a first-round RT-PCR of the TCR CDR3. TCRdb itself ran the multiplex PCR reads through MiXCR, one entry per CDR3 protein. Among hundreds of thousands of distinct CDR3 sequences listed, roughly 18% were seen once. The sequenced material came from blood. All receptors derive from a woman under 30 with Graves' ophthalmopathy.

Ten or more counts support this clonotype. The CDR3 sequence: CASSLGLGPYYEQYF. The CDR3 nucleotides are TGTGCCAGCAGCTTGGGGTTGGGCCCTTACTACGAGCAGTACTTC. This rearrangement joins TRBV7-9 to TRBJ2-7, with unresolved D. The germline V and J ends were trimmed by 3 bases and 3 bases, with 15 bases remaining between them. The CDR3 extends over 15 amino acids. Germline values: CDR1 SEHNR, CDR2 FQNEAQ (reference sequence).

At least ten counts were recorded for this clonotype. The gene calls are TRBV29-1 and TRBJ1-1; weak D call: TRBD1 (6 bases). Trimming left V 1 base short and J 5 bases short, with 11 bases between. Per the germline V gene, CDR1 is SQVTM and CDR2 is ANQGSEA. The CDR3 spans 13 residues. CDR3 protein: CSVEGGALTEAFF. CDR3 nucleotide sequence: TGCAGCGTTGAAGGGGGGGCGCTGACTGAAGCTTTCTTT.

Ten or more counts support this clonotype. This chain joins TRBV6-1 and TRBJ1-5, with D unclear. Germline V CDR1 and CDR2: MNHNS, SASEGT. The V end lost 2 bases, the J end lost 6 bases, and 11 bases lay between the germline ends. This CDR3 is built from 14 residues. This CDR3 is CASSELQWGQPQHF. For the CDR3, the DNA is TGTGCCAGCAGTGAACTACAGTGGGGTCAGCCCCAGCATTTT.

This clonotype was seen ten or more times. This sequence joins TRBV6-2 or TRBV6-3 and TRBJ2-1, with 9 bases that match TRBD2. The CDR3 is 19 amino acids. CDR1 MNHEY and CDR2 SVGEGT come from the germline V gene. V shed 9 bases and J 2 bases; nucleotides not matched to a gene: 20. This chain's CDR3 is CASRLSAGLAPHTYNEQFF. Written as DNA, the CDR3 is TGTGCCAGTCGACTCTCCGCCGGACTAGCGCCCCATACCTACAATGAGCAGTTCTTC.

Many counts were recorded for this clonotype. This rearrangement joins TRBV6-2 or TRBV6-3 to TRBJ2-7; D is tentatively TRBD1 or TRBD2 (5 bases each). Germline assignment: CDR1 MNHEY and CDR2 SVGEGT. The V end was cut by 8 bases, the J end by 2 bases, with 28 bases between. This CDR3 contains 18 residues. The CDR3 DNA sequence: TGTGCCAGCTCTCGGGACGCCGAAAAGAGTCTCCTACCCTACGAGCAGTACTTC. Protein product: CASSRDAEKSLLPYEQYF.

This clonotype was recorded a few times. The CDR3 coding sequence is TGTGCCAGCAGTTTACGATTGGGGTTTGGCTATGGCTACACCTTC. Encoded protein: CASSLRLGFGYGYTF. This chain connects TRBV27 to TRBJ1-2; D remains unclear. The V gene lost 2 bases and the J gene lost 4 bases, with 14 bases spanning the gap. CDR3 length: 15 residues. From germline, CDR1 is MNHEY and CDR2 SMNVEV (reference sequence).

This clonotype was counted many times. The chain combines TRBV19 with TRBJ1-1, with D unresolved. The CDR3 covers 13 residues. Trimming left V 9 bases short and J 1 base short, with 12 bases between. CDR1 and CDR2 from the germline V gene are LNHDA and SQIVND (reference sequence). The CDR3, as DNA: TGTGCCAGCGAATATGGATCGAACACTGAAGCTTTCTTT. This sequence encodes CASEYGSNTEAFF.